This section outlines one TCR beta chain sequence together with its context. This record comes from a study of blood T cell repertoires in COVID-19. The CDR3 has 16 residues. The V and J ends lost 4 bases and 2 bases, in that order; junction bases with no gene match: 5. Germline values: CDR1 SGHRS, CDR2 YFSETQ. Produced via immunoSEQ multiplex PCR; TCRdb's table is partial and in-frame only. Among about 180,000 clones listed, about 90% were seen once. The origin of this receptor is a man between 70 and 80 years old with active or convalescent COVID-19. The sequenced material came from peripheral blood. The gene calls are TRBV5-1 and TRBJ2-2; 10 positions match TRBD1. CDR3 nucleotide sequence: TGCGCCAGCAGCAGACGGACAGGGGGAAACACCGGGGAGCTGTTTTTT. Its translation: CASSRRTGGNTGELFF. The variable domain in full, with the rest retrieved from reference TRBV5-1 and TRBJ2-2, is KAGVTQTPRYLIKTRGQQVTLSCSPISGHRSVSWYQQTPGQGLQFLFEYFSETQRNKGNFPGRFSGRQFSNSRSEMNVSTLELGDSALYLCASSRRTGGNTGELFFGEGSRLTVL.